The source of this TCR beta chain is a study of T-cell memory formation after mild COVID-19 (dated by TCRdb to the early 2020s). Context from the whole study: TCR sequence clusters from the two donors were found to be largely donor specific. The cohort was made up of two young adult volunteers, one female and one male, who were previously healthy. Longitudinal TCRalpha and TCRbeta repertoire sequencing tracked T-cell clones expanding and contracting after mild COVID-19 in a couple of donors.

Sequenced using an Illumina NovaSeq 6000. TCRalpha and TCRbeta cDNA libraries were constructed by 5'RACE with constant-segment primers, with sample barcodes and unique molecular identifiers being introduced. RNA was extracted from every sample with Trizol reagent. The libraries were amplified in two PCR steps, and the second step added a second sample barcode and Illumina TruSeq adapters. Sequencing of the libraries was done on an Illumina NovaSeq, producing 2 x 150 bp paired-end reads. In the paper's pipeline: Demultiplexing of reads and collapsing into UMI-guided consensus sequences were performed with migec v1.2.7. Using mixcr v2.1.11, UMI consensuses were aligned to TRA and TRB V and J templates and then assembled into clonotypes. A clonotype was counted as expanded or contracted only if both edgeR and NoisET called the change significant, with noise models trained on biological replicates. For edgeR calls, the thresholds were a false discovery rate-adjusted p below 0.01 and a log2 fold-change of 1. As an exploratory analysis of dynamics, max-normalized trajectories of the 1000 most abundant clonotypes were examined with PCA combined with hierarchical clustering. Each responding clone was given a CD4 or CD8 phenotype based on the CD4+ and CD8+ repertoires, which had been sequenced separately. TCRdb redid the processing of the public reads, applying fastp at Q25 and MiXCR, and retained in-frame beta chains. Each CDR3 protein gets just one entry, which takes the most common genes and DNA from the rows behind it. The V and J calls and clone size come from TCRdb's table, not from the authors' own analysis. Here the sample has a few hundred thousand distinct CDR3 sequences; less than 25% occur a single time. Of the sample, around 20% falls within the top ten clones.

Ficoll-Paque density gradient centrifugation was the method used to isolate PBMCs. The CDR3 covers 14 residues, taking in both the cysteine and the phenylalanine. The entry retains the CDR3 DNA only, 42 bases that are in frame from base 1. From a lookup of the germline V gene (reference sequence), CDR1 and CDR2 are LGHDT and YNNKEL. V has 0 bases trimmed and J has 8 bases trimmed; junction bases matching no gene number 2. This clonotype was seen a handful of times. There is no known antigen for this receptor. Base qualities are not at hand, and no much larger clone is one base apart. Study-wide conclusions, independent of this receptor: Only a couple of mild cases were covered by the study, and larger cohorts that include severe cases with pre-infection samples were considered necessary. Clones contracting from day 15 to 85 had balanced CD4/CD8 phenotypes, while a second wave expanding from day 15 to 37 was biased towards CD4+. Contracting CD4+ clones turned up mainly in the CM and EM memory subsets, whereas EMRA was where CD8+ clones were enriched. The second-wave clones that peaked on day 37 were not confirmed to be SARS-CoV-2 specific. Some responding clones were detected in pre-infection memory, suggesting pre-existing cross-reactive memory T cells joined the SARS-CoV-2 response.

This receptor was obtained from a man aged 18 to 29 who had mild COVID-19 (a few samples of this study predate the infection). The sample titles of this study are shuffled in the database, so cell type and time point are left out; the donor was told from shared clones. This chain joins TRBV3-1 to TRBJ2-1, with 9 bases in between that match TRBD1. Sequencing used PBMCs or a T cell subset sorted from them (not recorded which). The DNA sequence is given as TGTGCCAGCAGCCAAGATGGGACAGGGTATGAGCAGTTCTTC. The translation is CASSQDGTGYEQFF.